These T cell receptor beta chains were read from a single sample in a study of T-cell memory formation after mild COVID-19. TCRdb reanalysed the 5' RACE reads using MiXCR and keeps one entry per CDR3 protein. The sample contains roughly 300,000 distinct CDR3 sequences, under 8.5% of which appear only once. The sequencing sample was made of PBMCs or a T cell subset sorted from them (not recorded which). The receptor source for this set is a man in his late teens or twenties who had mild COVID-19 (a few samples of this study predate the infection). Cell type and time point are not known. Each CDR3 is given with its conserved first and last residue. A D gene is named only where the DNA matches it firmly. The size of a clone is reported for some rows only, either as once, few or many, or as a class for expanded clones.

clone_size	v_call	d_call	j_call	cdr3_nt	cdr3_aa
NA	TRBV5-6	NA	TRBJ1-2	TGTGCCAGCAGCCCCGGGGGGAAAGCTAACTATGGCTACACTTTC	CASSPGGKANYGYTF
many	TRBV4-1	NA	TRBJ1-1	TGCGCCAGCAGCCACCGGGGGAAGACGGCAGAGGACACTGAAGCTTTCTTT	CASSHRGKTAEDTEAFF
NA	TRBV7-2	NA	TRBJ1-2	TGTGCCAGCAGCCGGGTCACAGGGAGAGAGGCTAACTATGGCTACACCTTC	CASSRVTGREANYGYTF
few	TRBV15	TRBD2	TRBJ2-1	TGTGCCACCAGCAGCGGGACTAGCGGAAACAATGAGCAGTTCTTC	CATSSGTSGNNEQFF
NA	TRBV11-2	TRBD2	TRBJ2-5	TGTGCCAGCAGCCCACCTAGCGGTTGGTACCAAGAGACCCAGTACTTC	CASSPPSGWYQETQYF
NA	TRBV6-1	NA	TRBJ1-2	TGTGCCAGCACTACAGGGACCCTCTATGGCTACACCTTC	CASTTGTLYGYTF
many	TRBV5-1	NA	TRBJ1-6	TGCGCCAGCAGCTTGATGCAGAATAATTCACCCCTCCACTTT	CASSLMQNNSPLHF
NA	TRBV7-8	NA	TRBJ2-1	TGTGCCAGCAGCTCTTGGGGCCGGGACAATGAGCAGTTCTTC	CASSSWGRDNEQFF
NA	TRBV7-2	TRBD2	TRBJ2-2	TGTGCCAGCAGCTTAGTGGGGCTAGCGGGGGCCAACACCGGGGAGCTGTTTTTT	CASSLVGLAGANTGELFF
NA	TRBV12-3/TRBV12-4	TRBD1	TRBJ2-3	TGTGCCAGCAGTCACCGGGACAGGGTAACAGATACGCAGTATTTT	CASSHRDRVTDTQYF
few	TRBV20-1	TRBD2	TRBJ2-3	TGCAGTGCAATAGCGGGGGTCCCCACAGATACGCAGTATTTT	CSAIAGVPTDTQYF
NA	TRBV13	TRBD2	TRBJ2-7	TGTGCCAGCAGCTTGTGGGGGGGGACGGCTAGCTCCTACGAGCAGTACTTC	CASSLWGGTASSYEQYF
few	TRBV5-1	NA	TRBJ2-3	TGCGCCAGCACTACCGGACGGGCCACAGATACGCAGTATTTT	CASTTGRATDTQYF
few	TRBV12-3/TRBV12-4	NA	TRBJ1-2	TGTGCCAGCACAGGGAATAGAGGAGGCTACACCTTC	CASTGNRGGYTF
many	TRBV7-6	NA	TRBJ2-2	TGTGCCAGCAGCTTCTCTGGGTTCAGGGAGCTGTTTTTT	CASSFSGFRELFF
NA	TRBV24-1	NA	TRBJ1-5	TGTGCCACCAGTGGTGGGGGCAATCAGCCCCAGCATTTT	CATSGGGNQPQHF
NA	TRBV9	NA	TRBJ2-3	TGTGCCAGCAGCCCTAACACGTTAGCAGATACGCAGTATTTT	CASSPNTLADTQYF
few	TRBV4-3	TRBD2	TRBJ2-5	TGCGCCAGCAGCCGGAGACTAGCGGGGCCGACTTTGGAGACCCAGTACTTC	CASSRRLAGPTLETQYF
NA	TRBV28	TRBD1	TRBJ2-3	TGTGCCAGCAGTTTGTTGTTCGTACAGGGGGCGTTTTCTAGCACAGATACGCAGTATTTT	CASSLLFVQGAFSSTDTQYF
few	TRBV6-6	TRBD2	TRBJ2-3	TGTGCCAGCAGGCGTAGCGGGGGCACAGATACGCAGTATTTT	CASRRSGGTDTQYF
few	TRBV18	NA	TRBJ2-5	TGTGCCAGCTCACCACCGGGAAACCAAGAGACCCAGTACTTC	CASSPPGNQETQYF
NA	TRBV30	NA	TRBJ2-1	TGTGCCATGGTGCTTAGCTATGAGCAGTTCTTC	CAMVLSYEQFF
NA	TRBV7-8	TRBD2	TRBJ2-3	TGTGCCAGCAGCACCACTAGCGGGGGGGGCACAGATACGCAGTATTTT	CASSTTSGGGTDTQYF
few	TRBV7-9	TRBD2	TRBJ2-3	TGTGCCAGCATCACAGGCAGGCGGGGGGGAGCAGATACGCAGTATTTT	CASITGRRGGADTQYF
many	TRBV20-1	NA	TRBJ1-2	TGCAGTGCTAGCCCCGGAGGGGAAGCCTATGGCTACACCTTC	CSASPGGEAYGYTF
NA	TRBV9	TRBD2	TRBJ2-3	TGTGCCAGCAGCGGACGACTAGCGGCTAGCACAGATACGCAGTATTTT	CASSGRLAASTDTQYF
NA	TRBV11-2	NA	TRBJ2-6	TGTGCCAGCAGCGACCGGGACGGCTACTCTGGGGCCAACGTCCTGACTTTC	CASSDRDGYSGANVLTF
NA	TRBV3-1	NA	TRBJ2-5	TGTGCCAGCAGCCAAGTGCAGGGAGAGACCCAGTACTTC	CASSQVQGETQYF
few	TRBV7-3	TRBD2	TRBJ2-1	TGTGCCAGCAGCTTTGGGCTAGCGGGGGTAGTTGAGCAGTTCTTC	CASSFGLAGVVEQFF
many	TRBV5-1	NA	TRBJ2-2	TGCGCCAGCAGCTTGAACAGCCCTTCGAACACCGGGGAGCTGTTTTTT	CASSLNSPSNTGELFF
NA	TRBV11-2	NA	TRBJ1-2	TGTGCCAGCAGCTTAGATGGAGAGGATCCCTATGGCTACACCTTC	CASSLDGEDPYGYTF
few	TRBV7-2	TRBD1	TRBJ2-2	TGTGCCAGCAGCTTGAGGACAGGGCGTACCCACACCGGGGAGCTGTTTTTT	CASSLRTGRTHTGELFF
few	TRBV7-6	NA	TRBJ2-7	TGTGCCAGCAGCCAAGGGGTCGCCTACGAGCAGTACTTC	CASSQGVAYEQYF
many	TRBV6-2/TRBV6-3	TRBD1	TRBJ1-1	TGTGCCAGCAGTTACCAGGGGGAGAACACTGAAGCTTTCTTT	CASSYQGENTEAFF
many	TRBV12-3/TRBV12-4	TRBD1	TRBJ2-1	TGTGCCAGCAGTATTGACAGGGGGGGTTACAATGAGCAGTTCTTC	CASSIDRGGYNEQFF
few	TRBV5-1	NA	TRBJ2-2	TGCGCCAGCAGCTTGTATGGGATGGTCAACACCGGGGAGCTGTTTTTT	CASSLYGMVNTGELFF
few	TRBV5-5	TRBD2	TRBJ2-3	TGTGCCAGCAGCCCCCCGGCTAGCGGGGATTGGGGCACAGATACGCAGTATTTT	CASSPPASGDWGTDTQYF
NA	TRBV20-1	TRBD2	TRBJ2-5	TGCAGTGCCAATCACCGCGGGGGAGGAGAGACCCAGTACTTC	CSANHRGGGETQYF
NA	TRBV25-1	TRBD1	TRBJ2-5	TGTGCCAGCAGTGAGGGGCAGGGGGCCGGGGAGACCCAGTACTTC	CASSEGQGAGETQYF
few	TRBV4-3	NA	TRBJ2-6	TGCGCCAGCAGCCAAGATCTAGACAGACACTCTGGGGCCAACGTCCTGACTTTC	CASSQDLDRHSGANVLTF
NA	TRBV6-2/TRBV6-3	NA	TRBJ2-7	TGTGCCAGCAGTACACCAAGGGGGTACTTCACCTACGAGCAGTACTTC	CASSTPRGYFTYEQYF